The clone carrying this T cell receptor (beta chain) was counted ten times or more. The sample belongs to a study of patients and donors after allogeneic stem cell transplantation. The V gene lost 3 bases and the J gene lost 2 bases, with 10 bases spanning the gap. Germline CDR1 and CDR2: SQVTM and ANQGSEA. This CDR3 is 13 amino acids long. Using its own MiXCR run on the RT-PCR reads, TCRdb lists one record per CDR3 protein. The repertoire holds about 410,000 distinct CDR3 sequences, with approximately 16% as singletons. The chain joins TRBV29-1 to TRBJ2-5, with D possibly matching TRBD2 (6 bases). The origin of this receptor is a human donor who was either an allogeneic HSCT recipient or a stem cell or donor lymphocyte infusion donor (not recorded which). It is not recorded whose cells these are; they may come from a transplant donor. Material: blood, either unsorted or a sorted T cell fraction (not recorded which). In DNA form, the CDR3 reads TGCAGCGTTGATTGGGGGAGGCAAGAGACCCAGTACTTC. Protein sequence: CSVDWGRQETQYF.